Given below is one T cell receptor (beta chain) in context. No antigen is known for it. CDR1 is MDHEN, CDR2 SYDVKM, per germline. V lost 4 bases to trimming and J lost 3 bases, with 17 bases between them. CDR3 length equals 16 residues. This specimen belongs to a study of siplizumab effects on memory and regulatory T cells. Produced via immunoSEQ multiplex PCR; TCRdb's table is partial and in-frame only. The sample consists of around 97,000 clones, around 94% of them appearing once. General observations from the study: Alloreactive CD4+ clones that could be mapped were on average about 71% Treg-derived with siplizumab, against about 30% in controls. Naive T cells seemed more diverse than memory cells; they also seemed major alloresponse contributors. Suppressive function of proliferating Tregs from siplizumab cultures was not confirmed.

The sequencing input was non-Treg CD4+ T cells sorted from blood. The chain combines TRBV28 with TRBJ2-3; no firm D call. This TCR was sampled from a human donor in good health. Here the CDR3 reads CASSSPVATLTDTQYF. The CDR3 DNA reads TGTGCCAGCAGTTCACCGGTGGCTACTCTTACAGATACGCAGTATTTT.